The 5 T cell receptor beta chains presented below share a single source sample, sequenced in a study of beta chain features in type 1 diabetes. Sequencing targeted expressed TCRB transcripts, as all isolated RNA had been reverse transcribed. Data came from immunoSEQ multiplex PCR; TCRdb stores just in-frame clones and leaves some out. Found here are about 470,000 clones, over 25% of them singletons; the top ten hold around 0.065%. The specimen sequenced was naive CD4+ T cells from blood. Source of these receptors: a man aged 18 to 30 in good health.

The chain is built from TRBV5-1 and TRBJ2-7; 10 nucleotides line up with TRBD1. This CDR3 region has 16 residues. The V and J ends lost 0 bases and 3 bases, in that order; junction bases with no gene match: 6. Per the germline V gene, CDR1 is SGHRS and CDR2 is YFSETQ. The CDR3, as DNA: TGCGCCAGCAGCTTGGGTCCGGGACAGGGGAACTACGAGCAGTACTTC. Encoded protein: CASSLGPGQGNYEQYF.

The V call is TRBV30, the J call TRBJ2-3, with 14 nucleotides matching TRBD2. Germline CDR1 and CDR2: GTSNPN and SVGIG (reference sequence). The CDR3 has 16 residues. V trimming: 0 bases; J trimming: 7 bases; junction bases outside the gene matches: 6. The CDR3 nucleotides read TGTGCCTGGAGTGTACCGGGACTAGCGGGAGAAAATACGCAGTATTTT. Translating it yields CAWSVPGLAGENTQYF.

The V gene is TRBV30, the J gene TRBJ1-4; no reliable D call. The CDR3 length is 14 residues. Trimming left V 4 bases short and J 7 bases short, with 16 bases between. Germline-derived CDR1 and CDR2 are GTSNPN and SVGIG (reference sequence). CDR3 in amino acids: CAWTTAGTSEKLFF. DNA for the CDR3: TGTGCCTGGACTACGGCAGGAACAAGTGAAAAACTGTTTTTT.

The V call is TRBV23-1, the J call TRBJ1-2, with D perhaps TRBD1 (5 bases). TRBV23-1 is an ORF, and what it does is uncertain. The CDR3 extends over 14 amino acids. Trimming removed 8 bases at V and 2 bases at J, with 15 bases between. The CDR3 nucleotides are TGCGCCAGCCGTCCGGGGCGGCCCAACTATGGCTACACCTTC. Translation: CASRPGRPNYGYTF.

This clone was seen a handful of times. The rearrangement joins TRBV7-2 to TRBJ2-3; 7 positions match TRBD1. Trimming cost V 5 bases and J 6 bases; bases outside gene matches: 8. Germline V gives CDR1 SGHTA, CDR2 FQGNSA. The CDR3 is made up of 14 amino acids. The CDR3 loop reads CASSTRQGWDTQYF. In DNA form, the CDR3 reads TGTGCCAGCAGCACCAGACAGGGTTGGGATACGCAGTATTTT.